A selection of T cell receptor beta chains follows, all from one sample in a study of blood T cell repertoires in COVID-19. Clones were read by immunoSEQ multiplex PCR, and TCRdb kept only the in-frame ones, dropping some. This sample carries about 360,000 clones, 75% to 90% of them seen once, and the ten largest clones take about 7.6%. The sequencing input was peripheral blood. The receptors were gathered from an older woman with COVID-19, enrolled during active disease. CDR3s include the opening cysteine and the closing phenylalanine or tryptophan. The D gene is left open where the match is weak. A row's size may be missing; if present it is once, few, many or a size class.

clone size	J gene	V gene	D gene	CDR3 protein	CDR3 DNA
NA	TRBJ1-2	TRBV4-1	NA	CASSQVRSPTSYGYTF	TGCGCCAGCAGCCAAGTTCGAAGCCCTACGAGCTATGGCTACACCTTC
NA	TRBJ2-5	TRBV30	TRBD1	CAWGQGPETQYF	TGTGCCTGGGGACAGGGTCCTGAGACCCAGTACTTC
NA	TRBJ2-3	TRBV19	TRBD2	CASRTTSGVHTQYF	TGTGCCAGTAGAACAACTAGCGGGGTACATACGCAGTATTTT
NA	TRBJ1-2	TRBV13	TRBD1	CASSFAGTEGAGYTF	TGTGCCAGCAGCTTTGCCGGGACAGAGGGTGCTGGCTACACCTTC
NA	TRBJ1-1	TRBV7-9	NA	CASSKGRGATEAFF	TGTGCCAGCAGCAAAGGACGGGGGGCCACTGAAGCTTTCTTT
NA	TRBJ2-1	TRBV9	NA	CASSGAGEQFF	TGTGCCAGCAGCGGAGCGGGTGAGCAGTTCTTC
once	TRBJ2-7	TRBV6-6	TRBD1	CASSPSRDRGYEQYF	TGTGCCAGCAGTCCTTCCCGGGACAGGGGGTACGAGCAGTACTTC
NA	TRBJ2-5	TRBV29-1	TRBD2	CSVEGGGHMETQYF	TGCAGCGTTGAAGGCGGGGGGCACATGGAGACCCAGTACTTC
NA	TRBJ1-5	TRBV5-1	NA	CASSVQGAGNQPQHF	TGCGCCAGCAGCGTACAGGGTGCGGGCAATCAGCCCCAGCATTTT
NA	TRBJ1-2	TRBV2	NA	CASSDSPNYGYTF	TGTGCCAGCAGTGACAGTCCTAACTATGGCTACACCTTC
once	TRBJ2-7	TRBV6-5	NA	CASSLGPGLYEQYF	TGTGCCAGCAGCCTTGGCCCGGGACTCTACGAGCAGTACTTC
NA	TRBJ2-7	TRBV21-1	NA	CASSSRTSCNYEQYF	TGTGCCAGCAGCTCCCGGACTAGCTGTAACTACGAGCAGTACTTC
NA	TRBJ1-4	TRBV2	NA	CASSAARGNEKLFF	TGTGCCAGCAGTGCAGCAAGGGGAAATGAAAAACTGTTTTTT
NA	TRBJ1-1	TRBV30	NA	CAWSVLAGGNTEAFF	TGTGCCTGGAGTGTACTTGCGGGGGGAAACACTGAAGCTTTCTTT
NA	TRBJ2-5	TRBV6-6	NA	CASSQGTLQETQYF	TGTGCCAGCAGTCAAGGGACACTCCAAGAGACCCAGTACTTC
NA	TRBJ1-2	TRBV13	NA	CASSHGTGYYGYTF	TGTGCCAGCAGCCACGGTACAGGGTACTATGGCTACACCTTC
NA	TRBJ1-5	TRBV6-5	NA	CASSGQTISNQPQHF	TGTGCCAGCAGCGGCCAGACAATCAGCAATCAGCCCCAGCATTTT
NA	TRBJ2-3	TRBV7-3	TRBD2	CASSLSPGLAGGTDTQYF	TGTGCCAGCAGCTTAAGCCCGGGACTAGCGGGGGGCACAGATACGCAGTATTTT
NA	TRBJ1-1	TRBV5-1	NA	CASSLGQGMNTEAFF	TGCGCCAGCAGCTTGGGGCAGGGGATGAACACTGAAGCTTTCTTT
NA	TRBJ2-2	TRBV7-3	NA	CASAPGLYTGELFF	TGTGCCAGTGCCCCGGGACTCTACACCGGGGAGCTGTTTTTT
few	TRBJ1-6	TRBV5-6	TRBD1	CASSLPDRGFSPLHF	TGTGCCAGCAGCCTCCCGGACAGGGGGTTTTCACCCCTCCACTTT
NA	TRBJ2-7	TRBV5-8	TRBD1	CASSLNRGDEQYF	TGTGCCAGCAGCTTGAACAGGGGCGACGAGCAGTACTTC
once	TRBJ2-3	TRBV6-5	TRBD1	CASRTGGWGTDTQYF	TGTGCCAGCAGGACAGGGGGCTGGGGCACAGATACGCAGTATTTT
NA	TRBJ1-3	TRBV30	NA	CACAGSGNTIYF	TGTGCCTGCGCCGGGAGTGGAAACACCATATATTTT
once	TRBJ1-2	TRBV7-2	TRBD1	CASSRDQPGQGAGGYTF	TGTGCCAGCAGCCGTGATCAACCGGGACAGGGTGCGGGTGGCTACACCTTC
NA	TRBJ2-3	TRBV12-3/TRBV12-4	NA	CASNLSGADTQYF	TGTGCCAGCAACCTATCGGGGGCAGATACGCAGTATTTT
NA	TRBJ2-7	TRBV6-5	NA	CASSYSAPLEQYF	TGTGCCAGCAGTTACTCAGCCCCACTCGAACAGTACTTC
NA	TRBJ1-2	TRBV5-6	NA	CASSLFASYGYTF	TGTGCCAGCAGCTTATTTGCGAGCTATGGCTACACCTTC
NA	TRBJ1-2	TRBV2	NA	CASSNTADCF	TGTGCCAGCTCAAACACGGCCGACTGCTTC
few	TRBJ2-7	TRBV19	TRBD1	CASSGERTGGIYEQYF	TGTGCCAGTAGTGGCGAACGGACAGGGGGCATCTACGAGCAGTACTTC
NA	TRBJ2-3	TRBV24-1	TRBD1	CATSDLRRTGTGTDTQYF	TGTGCCACCAGTGATTTGCGCCGAACTGGGACAGGGACAGATACGCAGTATTTT
NA	TRBJ2-1	TRBV29-1	TRBD2	CSVTGTSGGDIYNEQFF	TGCAGCGTTACCGGGACTAGCGGGGGGGACATCTACAATGAGCAGTTCTTC
NA	TRBJ1-5	TRBV3-1/TRBV3-2	TRBD1	CASSQETGTGEQPQHF	TGTGCCAGCAGCCAAGAAACCGGGACAGGGGAACAGCCCCAGCATTTT
once	TRBJ2-2	TRBV15	TRBD2	CATSRDFSSGRTGELFF	TGTGCCACCAGCAGAGATTTTTCTAGCGGTAGAACCGGGGAGCTGTTTTTT
NA	TRBJ1-2	TRBV6-1	NA	CASSEPQGNYGYTF	TGTGCCAGCAGTGAGCCTCAGGGGAACTATGGCTACACCTTC
NA	TRBJ1-3	TRBV6-2/TRBV6-3	TRBD1	CASTPQGAGGNTIYF	TGTGCCAGCACCCCGCAGGGGGCCGGTGGAAACACCATATATTTT
NA	TRBJ2-5	TRBV27	NA	CASSLWARETQYF	TGTGCCAGCAGTTTATGGGCCCGGGAGACCCAGTACTTC
NA	TRBJ2-2	TRBV5-4	NA	CASSFPEGFTGELFF	TGTGCCAGCAGCTTCCCCGAGGGTTTCACCGGGGAGCTGTTTTTT
NA	TRBJ2-5	TRBV7-7	NA	CASSLGAGTGTQYF	TGTGCCAGCAGCTTAGGGGCGGGGACGGGGACCCAGTACTTC
NA	TRBJ1-3	TRBV6-6	NA	CASSAAGTPGNTIYF	TGTGCCAGCAGTGCAGCCGGGACTCCTGGAAACACCATATATTTT
NA	TRBJ2-7	TRBV11-3	TRBD1	CASRTGGHYEQYF	TGTGCCAGCCGGACAGGGGGCCACTACGAGCAGTACTTC
NA	TRBJ2-7	TRBV5-1	TRBD2	CASAPTGTTNSYEQYF	TGCGCCAGCGCACCGACCGGGACTACCAACTCCTACGAGCAGTACTTC
NA	TRBJ1-1	TRBV9	NA	CASSVVQGYTEAFF	TGTGCCAGCAGCGTAGTTCAGGGTTACACTGAAGCTTTCTTT
NA	TRBJ2-1	TRBV4-3	TRBD2	CASSQDISGGSDEQFF	TGCGCCAGCAGCCAAGATATTAGCGGGGGGTCCGATGAGCAGTTCTTC
NA	TRBJ1-5	TRBV6-5	NA	CASSYSSNSNQPQHF	TGTGCCAGCAGTTACTCGAGCAACAGCAATCAGCCCCAGCATTTT
NA	TRBJ2-3	TRBV5-1	NA	CASSQMASSTDTQYF	TGCGCCAGCAGCCAAATGGCATCTAGCACAGATACGCAGTATTTT
NA	TRBJ1-2	TRBV11-2	NA	CASSSSMNNYGYTF	TGTGCCAGCAGCTCATCTATGAATAACTATGGCTACACCTTC
few	TRBJ1-1	TRBV11-2	TRBD1	CASSRDQGARAFF	TGTGCCAGCAGCCGGGACCAGGGGGCGAGGGCTTTCTTT
NA	TRBJ2-7	TRBV5-1	TRBD1	CASSGSDRARYEQYF	TGCGCCAGCAGCGGGTCGGACAGGGCGCGGTACGAGCAGTACTTC
NA	TRBJ1-1	TRBV6-6	NA	CASSYSTTVEAFF	TGTGCCAGCAGTTACTCTACGACAGTAGAAGCTTTCTTT
NA	TRBJ2-1	TRBV5-1	TRBD2	CASGSSGGEMWNEQFF	TGCGCCAGCGGGTCTAGCGGGGGGGAGATGTGGAATGAGCAGTTCTTC
NA	TRBJ1-3	TRBV5-6	TRBD1	CASSFTGAGNTIYF	TGTGCCAGCAGCTTCACAGGGGCTGGAAACACCATATATTTT
NA	TRBJ1-4	TRBV30	NA	CAWSLSAAGKLFF	TGTGCCTGGAGTCTGTCTGCGGCCGGAAAACTGTTTTTT
NA	TRBJ1-2	TRBV11-2	NA	CASSSTLSGLGGVGYGYTF	TGTGCCAGCAGCTCAACTCTGAGTGGCTTGGGGGGAGTGGGCTATGGCTACACCTTC
few	TRBJ2-1	TRBV6-2/TRBV6-3	TRBD2	CASSSSGGYNEQFF	TGTGCCAGCAGTTCTAGCGGCGGCTACAATGAGCAGTTCTTC
once	TRBJ2-1	TRBV7-9	TRBD2	CASRPSGGAWHEQFF	TGTGCCAGCCGGCCGAGCGGGGGGGCCTGGCATGAGCAGTTCTTC
NA	TRBJ2-1	TRBV2	NA	CASSLGGISYNEQFF	TGTGCCAGCAGCCTAGGGGGTATCTCCTACAATGAGCAGTTCTTC
NA	TRBJ2-3	TRBV7-2	TRBD2	CASSLVVISGGGTDTQYF	TGTGCCAGCAGCTTAGTAGTTATTAGCGGGGGGGGCACAGATACGCAGTATTTT
NA	TRBJ2-2	TRBV9	NA	CASSKGGGETGELFF	TGTGCCAGCAGCAAAGGTGGCGGGGAGACCGGGGAGCTGTTTTTT